The 13 T cell receptor beta chains presented below share a single source sample, sequenced in a study of blood T cell repertoires in COVID-19. This table comes from immunoSEQ multiplex PCR, and its TCRdb copy is limited to in-frame clones, with some not included. The sample has around 400,000 clones, 80% to 90% seen once. Sequences were obtained from peripheral blood. These receptors originate from a woman in her sixties with COVID-19, enrolled during active disease.

This clone was observed once. The CDR3 protein is CASSSKRWERYEQYF. The CDR3 bases are TGTGCCAGCAGCTCAAAGAGGTGGGAGAGATACGAGCAGTACTTC. V and J are TRBV11-2 and TRBJ2-7, with a possible D match to TRBD2 (5 bases). The germline V gene has CDR1 SGHAT and CDR2 FQNNGV. The CDR3 sequence is 15 residues long. V lost 4 bases to trimming and J lost 4 bases, with 17 bases between them.

V and J are TRBV5-1 and TRBJ1-4, with a weak D call TRBD1 (6 bases). The CDR3 sequence is 15 residues long. With 3 bases removed from V and 0 bases from J, the gap between germline ends came to 9 bases. CDR1 SGHRS and CDR2 YFSETQ come from the germline V gene. The CDR3 coding sequence is TGCGCCAGCAGCTCGCGACAGGCAACTAATGAAAAACTGTTTTTT. Residues: CASSSRQATNEKLFF.

This clone was detected once. The chain recombines TRBV11-3 with TRBJ2-1, with 7 bases identical to TRBD1. The CDR3 totals 12 residues. Germline V CDR1 and CDR2: SGHNT, YENEEA. V lost 8 bases and J lost 9; bases outside the gene matches: 7. The CDR3 DNA sequence: TGTGCCAGCCGGGGACAGAACCCTGAGCAGTTCTTC. Residues: CASRGQNPEQFF.

This chain connects TRBV23-1 to TRBJ1-1; 9 nucleotides match TRBD1. TRBV23-1 is sorted into the ORF group, with uncertain function. This CDR3 contains 14 residues. V was pared by 6 bases and J by 4 bases, with 6 bases of the junction left unmatched. CDR3 sequence (DNA): TGCGCCAGCAGACTCGGGACAGGGAGCACTGAAGCTTTCTTT. Encoded protein: CASRLGTGSTEAFF.

V is TRBV28 and J is TRBJ2-2; possible D gene TRBD1, 6 bases. Germline CDR1 is MDHEN and CDR2 is SYDVKM. This CDR3 is 13 amino acids long. V shed 5 bases and J shed 6 bases, with 10 bases lying between them. CDR3 sequence (DNA): TGTGCCAGCAGTCTGGACAGTGCCGGGGAGCTGTTTTTT. It is translated as CASSLDSAGELFF.

V is TRBV3-1 (or the pseudogene TRBV3-2) and J is TRBJ2-2, with TRBD1 matching over 7 bases. Per germline, CDR1 LGHDT and CDR2 YNNKEL (reference sequence). V trimming: 0 bases; J trimming: 3 bases; junction bases outside the gene matches: 7. The length of the CDR3 is 17 residues. CDR3 bases: TGTGCCAGCAGCCAAGATCTTAGGACAGGATACACCGGGGAGCTGTTTTTT. It yields the protein CASSQDLRTGYTGELFF.

The chain uses TRBV19 and TRBJ2-6; D uncertain. V lost 9 bases and J 2 bases, leaving 8 bases between the germline ends. The germline CDR1 and CDR2 sequences are LNHDA and SQIVND (reference sequence). This CDR3 is built from 13 residues. The CDR3 DNA reads TGTGCCAGCAGGCTGGCTGGGGCCAACGTCCTGACTTTC. This codes for CASRLAGANVLTF.

The V and J genes are TRBV5-6 and TRBJ2-1; 11 bases match TRBD2. The germline gives CDR1 SGHDT, CDR2 YYEEEE. V gave up 5 bases and J gave up 12 bases; unmatched junction bases: 10. This CDR3 is 14 amino acids long. The DNA for the CDR3 is TGTGCCAGCAGTTGGACTAGCGGGCCTCGCGGGCAGTTCTTC. This translates into CASSWTSGPRGQFF. Complete variable domain (other parts from reference TRBV5-6 and TRBJ2-1): DAGVTQSPTHLIKTRGQQVTLRCSPKSGHDTVSWYQQALGQGPQFIFQYYEEEERQRGNFPDRFSGHQFPNYSSELNVNALLLGDSALYLCASSWTSGPRGQFFGPGTRLTVL.

This clone was recorded only once. The chain links TRBV6-5 to TRBJ2-7, with 11 bases that match TRBD1. CDR1 is MNHEY, CDR2 SVGAGI, per germline. The CDR3 length is 14 residues. Trimming at V came to 2 bases and at J to 7 bases, leaving 4 bases not matched to a gene. CDR3 amino acids: CASSYRTGGGEQYF. The CDR3, as DNA: TGTGCCAGCAGTTACCGGACAGGGGGCGGGGAGCAGTACTTC.

V usage is TRBV4-1 and J usage is TRBJ1-5; no reliable D call. Germline V gives CDR1 MGHRA, CDR2 YSYEKL. The CDR3 is made up of 15 amino acids. Trimming removed 0 bases from V and 7 bases from J, with 13 bases in between. This CDR3 reads CASSQDLRVLQPQHF. In nucleotides, the CDR3 is TGCGCCAGCAGCCAAGATTTGAGGGTATTACAGCCCCAGCATTTT.

V and J are TRBV6-6 and TRBJ2-7; a weak D match, TRBD2 (6 bases). The CDR3 contains 12 residues. V was pared by 8 bases and J by 2 bases, with 10 bases between. Germline CDR1 MNHNY, CDR2 SVGAGI (reference sequence). CDR3 sequence (DNA): TGTGCCAGCGCCCCGGGGGCCTACGAGCAGTACTTC. Amino acids: CASAPGAYEQYF.

Only one count was recorded for this clone. The chain carries TRBV5-6 and TRBJ1-3; D not certain. Trimming took off 0 bases at V and 4 bases at J, with 11 bases between the two ends. The germline V gene encodes CDR1 SGHDT and CDR2 YYEEEE. The CDR3 is 15 amino acids. CDR3 in DNA: TGTGCCAGCAGCTTGGCCGGGGTAAGGGGAAACACCATATATTTT. Translation gives CASSLAGVRGNTIYF.

This rearrangement joins TRBV7-9 to TRBJ1-2; D perhaps matches TRBD1 (6 bases). This CDR3 contains 12 residues. V was trimmed by 5 bases and J by 7 bases, leaving 11 bases between them. The V gene's germline CDR1 is SEHNR and CDR2 FQNEAQ (reference sequence). CDR3 in amino acids: CASSRMGAGYTF. DNA of the CDR3: TGTGCCAGCAGCCGTATGGGGGCTGGCTACACCTTC. The whole variable domain, filled in from reference TRBV7-9 and TRBJ1-2, reads DTGVSQNPRHKITKRGQNVTFRCDPISEHNRLYWYRQTLGQGPEFLTYFQNEAQLEKSRLLSDRFSAERPKGSFSTLEIQRTEQGDSAMYLCASSRMGAGYTFGSGTRLTVV.